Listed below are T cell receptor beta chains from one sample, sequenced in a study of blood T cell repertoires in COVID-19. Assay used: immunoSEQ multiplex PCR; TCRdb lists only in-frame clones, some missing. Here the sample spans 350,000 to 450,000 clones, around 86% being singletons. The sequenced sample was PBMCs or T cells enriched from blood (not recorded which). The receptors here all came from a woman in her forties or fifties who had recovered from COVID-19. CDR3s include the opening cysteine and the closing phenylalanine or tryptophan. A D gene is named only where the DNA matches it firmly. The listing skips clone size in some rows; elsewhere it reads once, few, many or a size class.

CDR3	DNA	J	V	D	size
CASRPGQGTLTEAFF	TGTGCCAGCAGACCCGGACAGGGAACCCTCACTGAAGCTTTCTTT	TRBJ1-1	TRBV2	TRBD1	NA
CASSLVAGVEQYF	TGTGCCAGCAGCTTAGTAGCGGGAGTCGAGCAGTACTTC	TRBJ2-7	TRBV7-2	TRBD2	NA
CASSESPRSGNTIYF	TGTGCCAGCAGTGAATCCCCCCGGAGTGGAAACACCATATATTTT	TRBJ1-3	TRBV6-1	NA	NA
CASSNHQGQPQHF	TGTGCCAGCAGCAACCATCAGGGCCAGCCCCAGCATTTT	TRBJ1-5	TRBV7-2	NA	NA
CATSRGAGAPQHF	TGTGCCACCAGCAGAGGTGCAGGGGCGCCCCAGCATTTT	TRBJ1-5	TRBV15	NA	NA
CASSQGQGPYEQYF	TGTGCCAGCAGCCAAGGACAGGGTCCCTACGAGCAGTACTTC	TRBJ2-7	TRBV7-9	TRBD1	NA
CASSVITGTAYEQYF	TGTGCCAGCAGTGTCATAACCGGGACAGCCTACGAGCAGTACTTC	TRBJ2-7	TRBV6-2/TRBV6-3	TRBD1	NA
CASRTLRGGGAYMNTEAFF	TGTGCCAGTCGAACCCTAAGGGGCGGGGGCGCTTATATGAACACTGAAGCTTTCTTT	TRBJ1-1	TRBV19	NA	NA
CASSSTPSSYEQYF	TGTGCCAGCAGCTCGACACCAAGCTCCTACGAGCAGTACTTC	TRBJ2-7	TRBV7-2	NA	NA
CASSSDRTNEKLFF	TGTGCCAGCAGTTCGGACAGAACTAATGAAAAACTGTTTTTT	TRBJ1-4	TRBV27	NA	once
CASSWGQGNTEAFF	TGTGCCAGCAGCTGGGGACAGGGGAACACTGAAGCTTTCTTT	TRBJ1-1	TRBV7-2	TRBD1	once
CASTPVGGDYGYTF	TGTGCCAGCACCCCGGTAGGGGGGGACTATGGCTACACCTTC	TRBJ1-2	TRBV11-2	NA	NA
CASSIWGSRTGELFF	TGTGCCAGTAGTATATGGGGCTCAAGAACCGGGGAGCTGTTTTTT	TRBJ2-2	TRBV19	NA	NA
CASSRNLGPEAFF	TGTGCCAGCAGCCGGAACCTAGGCCCTGAAGCTTTCTTT	TRBJ1-1	TRBV11-2	NA	NA
CATSRDHSGYNEQFF	TGTGCCACCAGCAGAGATCATAGCGGCTACAATGAGCAGTTCTTC	TRBJ2-1	TRBV15	NA	NA
CAISGAWQDEQYF	TGTGCCATCAGTGGAGCGTGGCAAGACGAGCAGTACTTC	TRBJ2-7	TRBV10-3	NA	NA
CASSEGQGNQPQHF	TGTGCCAGCAGCGAGGGACAGGGTAATCAGCCCCAGCATTTT	TRBJ1-5	TRBV7-9	TRBD1	NA
CASSILESNQPQHF	TGTGCCAGCTCCATCCTAGAGAGCAATCAGCCCCAGCATTTT	TRBJ1-5	TRBV18	NA	NA
CASSLGSGSYYNEQFF	TGTGCCAGCAGCTTAGGTAGCGGGAGCTACTACAATGAGCAGTTCTTC	TRBJ2-1	TRBV7-9	TRBD2	NA
CASSLVGAALYGYTF	TGTGCCAGCAGCTTGGTGGGGGCAGCGCTTTATGGCTACACCTTC	TRBJ1-2	TRBV5-5	NA	NA
CASSESPERAGYTF	TGCGCCAGCAGCGAGAGCCCGGAGAGGGCTGGCTACACCTTC	TRBJ1-2	TRBV10-1	NA	NA
CASSLSGVANYGYTF	TGTGCCAGCAGCTTATCAGGGGTTGCTAACTATGGCTACACCTTC	TRBJ1-2	TRBV7-2	NA	NA
CATSRDGSTGELFF	TGTGCCACCAGTCGGGATGGGAGCACCGGGGAGCTGTTTTTT	TRBJ2-2	TRBV24-1	NA	few
CASSLGRNSNQPQHF	TGTGCCAGCAGCTTAGGCAGAAATAGCAATCAGCCCCAGCATTTT	TRBJ1-5	TRBV7-8	NA	many
CASSLNAQVYEQYF	TGTGCCAGCAGCTTAAACGCCCAGGTCTACGAGCAGTACTTC	TRBJ2-7	TRBV11-3	NA	NA
CASSVTSDRGQAFF	TGTGCCAGCAGCGTAACTTCCGACAGGGGGCAAGCTTTCTTT	TRBJ1-1	TRBV9	TRBD1	few
CASSLRGLASRSYEQYF	TGTGCCAGCAGTTTAAGGGGGCTAGCGTCTCGATCCTACGAGCAGTACTTC	TRBJ2-7	TRBV27	NA	NA
CASSPQAPGQGGTEAFF	TGTGCCAGCAGCCCCCAGGCACCGGGACAGGGAGGCACTGAAGCTTTCTTT	TRBJ1-1	TRBV7-3	TRBD1	NA
CASSAGTDNSPLHF	TGCGCCAGCAGTGCCGGGACAGATAATTCACCCCTCCACTTT	TRBJ1-6	TRBV10-2	TRBD1	NA
CASSIQGKGGYTF	TGTGCCAGTAGTATCCAGGGGAAAGGTGGCTACACCTTC	TRBJ1-2	TRBV19	NA	NA
CASSYWAGDYGYTF	TGTGCCAGCAGTTATTGGGCAGGGGACTATGGCTACACCTTC	TRBJ1-2	TRBV6-5	NA	NA
CASSLVFGGRGGYTF	TGTGCCAGCAGCTTGGTCTTCGGGGGGCGCGGAGGCTACACCTTC	TRBJ1-2	TRBV5-5	NA	NA
CASSATIHEQYF	TGTGCCAGTAGTGCGACAATCCACGAGCAGTACTTC	TRBJ2-7	TRBV19	NA	NA
CASSDTGRDGYTF	TGTGCCAGCAGCGACACAGGGAGGGATGGCTACACCTTC	TRBJ1-2	TRBV12-3/TRBV12-4	NA	few
CASSLASSSGVGAHNEQFF	TGTGCCAGCAGCTTAGCGTCGTCTAGCGGGGTTGGGGCTCACAATGAGCAGTTCTTC	TRBJ2-1	TRBV7-6	TRBD2	once
CASSYSIGISVTEAFF	TGTGCCAGCAGTTACTCGATCGGGATAAGTGTTACTGAAGCTTTCTTT	TRBJ1-1	TRBV6-2/TRBV6-3	NA	NA
CASSYSPGDLYEQYF	TGTGCCAGCAGTTACTCTCCAGGGGACCTCTACGAGCAGTACTTC	TRBJ2-7	TRBV6-5	NA	NA
CASSQRGGANEQFF	TGTGCCAGCAGCCAAAGAGGAGGGGCCAATGAGCAGTTCTTC	TRBJ2-1	TRBV3-1/TRBV3-2	NA	NA
CASNLGGDQPQHF	TGTGCCAGCAATTTGGGAGGGGATCAGCCCCAGCATTTT	TRBJ1-5	TRBV28	NA	NA
CASSPGQGAGDTQYF	TGTGCCAGCAGCCCGGGACAGGGGGCGGGCGATACGCAGTATTTT	TRBJ2-3	TRBV3-1/TRBV3-2	TRBD1	NA
CASRPRTGGMGGTQYF	TGTGCCAGCAGACCTAGGACAGGGGGCATGGGAGGAACGCAGTATTTT	TRBJ2-3	TRBV11-2	TRBD1	NA
CASSPRTGPMNTEAFF	TGTGCCAGTAGTCCCCGGACAGGACCCATGAACACTGAAGCTTTCTTT	TRBJ1-1	TRBV19	TRBD1	NA
CASSWTSGYEQYF	TGTGCCAGCAGTTGGACTAGCGGCTACGAGCAGTACTTC	TRBJ2-7	TRBV6-2/TRBV6-3	TRBD2	NA
CAWSSPGGRNTEAFF	TGTGCCTGGAGTAGCCCGGGGGGGCGAAACACTGAAGCTTTCTTT	TRBJ1-1	TRBV30	NA	NA
CASSLAGPGANVLTF	TGTGCCAGCAGCTTAGCAGGGCCTGGGGCCAACGTCCTGACTTTC	TRBJ2-6	TRBV11-2	NA	NA
CAGSLEVRTGELFF	TGTGCCGGTTCCCTTGAGGTGAGGACCGGGGAGCTGTTTTTT	TRBJ2-2	TRBV4-2	NA	few
CASSRGRTDYGYTF	TGTGCCAGCAGCCGAGGGAGGACTGACTATGGCTACACCTTC	TRBJ1-2	TRBV28	NA	NA
CASSLGSGLGEQFF	TGTGCCAGCAGCTTGGGCAGCGGCCTCGGGGAGCAGTTCTTC	TRBJ2-1	TRBV5-4	NA	NA
CASSPDRLNTEAFF	TGTGCCAGCAGCCCCGACAGGTTGAACACTGAAGCTTTCTTT	TRBJ1-1	TRBV5-4	NA	NA
CASSPLGGRAREQYF	TGTGCCAGCAGCCCTCTCGGCGGGAGGGCTCGCGAGCAGTACTTC	TRBJ2-7	TRBV5-4	TRBD2	NA
CASSIRGLYGYTF	TGTGCCAGTAGTATTAGAGGGCTCTATGGCTACACCTTC	TRBJ1-2	TRBV19	NA	NA
CASSLGGWGLGLQETQYF	TGTGCCAGCAGCTTAGGTGGGTGGGGACTAGGGCTACAAGAGACCCAGTACTTC	TRBJ2-5	TRBV11-3	TRBD2	NA
CASRGGTGLREQYF	TGTGCCAGCAGGGGGGGGACAGGTCTTCGCGAGCAGTACTTC	TRBJ2-7	TRBV6-5	NA	NA